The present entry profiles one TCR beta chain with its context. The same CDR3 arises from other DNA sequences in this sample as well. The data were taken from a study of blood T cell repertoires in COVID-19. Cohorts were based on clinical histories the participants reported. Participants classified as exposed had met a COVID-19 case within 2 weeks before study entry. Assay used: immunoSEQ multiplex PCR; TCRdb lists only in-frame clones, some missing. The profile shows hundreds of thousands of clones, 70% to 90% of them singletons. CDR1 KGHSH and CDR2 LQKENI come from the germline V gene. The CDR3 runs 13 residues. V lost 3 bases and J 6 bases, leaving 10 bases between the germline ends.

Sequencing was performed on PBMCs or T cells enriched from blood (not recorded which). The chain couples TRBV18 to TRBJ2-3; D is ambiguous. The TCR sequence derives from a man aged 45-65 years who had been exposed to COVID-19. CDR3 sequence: CASSPPSADTQYF. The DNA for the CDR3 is TGTGCCAGCTCACCTCCGTCAGCGGATACGCAGTATTTT.